The entry that follows covers one T cell receptor beta chain sequence. The sample is drawn from a study of brain T cells in children with intractable seizures. As to time point: blood from clinic visit 5 months post-surgery; TSC patient then seizure free. V lost 0 bases, J lost 4 bases, and 15 bases lay in between. The CDR3 sequence is 16 residues long. CDR1 is SGHDN, CDR2 FVKESK, per germline. Some clones are missing from TCRdb's copy, which holds only in-frame ones; the method was immunoSEQ multiplex PCR. The sample shows about 340,000 clones, approximately 93% of them seen only once. The TCR sequence derives from a boy in the first two years of life with tuberous sclerosis and intractable seizures. The V and J genes are TRBV14 and TRBJ1-2, with TRBD1 as a possible D gene (6 bases). The source was peripheral blood, collected 4 to 5 months after surgery. The CDR3, as DNA: TGTGCCAGCAGCCAAGATTCGCGGGGGCTGGGCTATGGCTACACCTTC. It specifies CASSQDSRGLGYGYTF.